Listed below are T cell receptor beta chains from one sample, sequenced in a study of PD-L1 blockade in urothelial cancer. Produced via immunoSEQ multiplex PCR; TCRdb's table is partial and in-frame only. The sample records approximately 41,000 clones, approximately 86% being singletons. The sequences come from PBMCs, collected around atezolizumab (anti-PD-L1) treatment. The source of these receptors is an elderly man with urothelial cancer. Each CDR3 is given with its conserved first and last residue. The order of the fields is clone size, D gene, V gene, J gene, CDR3 protein, CDR3 DNA. The D gene is left open where the match is weak. The size field is filled for only some rows; it gives once, few, many or a size class.

-	-	TRBV11-3	TRBJ2-7	CASSLRRASEQYF	TGTGCCAGCAGCTTAAGGAGGGCGAGCGAGCAGTACTTC
-	-	TRBV10-1	TRBJ2-5	CASSDGARETQYF	TGCGCCAGCAGTGATGGGGCTCGGGAGACCCAGTACTTC
-	TRBD2	TRBV5-4	TRBJ2-1	CASSPQLAGPDSYNEQFF	TGTGCCAGCAGCCCCCAACTAGCGGGCCCTGACTCCTACAATGAGCAGTTCTTC
-	-	TRBV19	TRBJ2-4	CASSMKIGGTSKNIQYF	TGTGCCAGTAGTATGAAAATTGGGGGGACGTCCAAAAACATTCAGTACTTC
-	TRBD1	TRBV11-2	TRBJ2-7	CASSFSGTGSDSQYF	TGTGCCAGCAGCTTTTCGGGGACAGGGTCGGATTCGCAGTACTTC
-	-	TRBV11-2	TRBJ2-3	CAARSTDTQYF	TGTGCCGCCCGGAGCACAGATACGCAGTATTTT
-	TRBD1	TRBV18	TRBJ1-2	CASSPTGQPNYGYTF	TGTGCCAGCTCACCGACGGGACAGCCCAACTATGGCTACACCTTC
-	-	TRBV19	TRBJ2-3	CASSILRSTDTQYF	TGTGCCAGTAGTATTCTGCGTAGCACAGATACGCAGTATTTT
once	TRBD1	TRBV28	TRBJ1-2	CASSTGQGAYGYTF	TGTGCCAGCAGCACAGGACAGGGGGCATATGGCTACACCTTC
-	TRBD2	TRBV15	TRBJ2-5	CATSSGRGGETQYF	TGTGCCACCTCCAGCGGGAGGGGAGGGGAGACCCAGTACTTC
-	TRBD2	TRBV9	TRBJ2-7	CASSIGTSYEQYF	TGTGCCAGCAGCATCGGGACTAGCTACGAGCAGTACTTC
-	TRBD1	TRBV6-5	TRBJ1-3	CASRGQGTPGNTIYF	TGTGCCAGCAGAGGACAGGGAACCCCTGGAAACACCATATATTTT
-	TRBD1	TRBV7-9	TRBJ2-5	CASSGVRDRGETQYF	TGTGCCAGCAGTGGGGTCCGGGACAGAGGAGAGACCCAGTACTTC
-	-	TRBV11-3	TRBJ1-1	CASSARQNTEAFF	TGTGCCAGCAGCGCTCGACAGAACACTGAAGCTTTCTTT
-	-	TRBV6-7	TRBJ2-7	CASSPLGVCYEQYF	TGTGCCAGCAGTCCCCTAGGGGTCTGCTACGAGCAGTACTTC
-	-	TRBV6-5	TRBJ1-2	CASSYSIQVEGYTF	TGTGCCAGCAGTTACTCGATACAGGTTGAGGGCTACACCTTC
-	TRBD2	TRBV29-1	TRBJ2-1	CSVRTSGKTYNEQFF	TGCAGCGTCCGGACTAGCGGGAAAACCTACAATGAGCAGTTCTTC
-	TRBD2	TRBV25-1	TRBJ2-1	CASTPGGLAGFNEQFF	TGTGCCAGCACCCCTGGGGGGCTAGCGGGGTTCAATGAGCAGTTCTTC
-	TRBD2	TRBV28	TRBJ2-3	CASSPTSSGRAVRDTQYF	TGTGCCAGCAGTCCGACTTCTAGCGGGAGGGCCGTGAGGGATACGCAGTATTTT
-	TRBD2	TRBV28	TRBJ2-7	CASSSGLAGGRSSYEQYF	TGTGCCAGCAGTTCGGGACTAGCGGGAGGAAGGAGCTCCTACGAGCAGTACTTC
-	-	TRBV5-6	TRBJ2-6	CASSLERTGANVLTF	TGTGCCAGCAGTCTGGAACGGACAGGGGCCAACGTCCTGACTTTC
-	TRBD2	TRBV30	TRBJ2-1	CAWDRDRSGLAGGNEQFF	TGTGCCTGGGATAGGGACAGATCAGGACTAGCGGGAGGGAATGAGCAGTTCTTC
once	-	TRBV6-5	TRBJ1-2	CASSYTGQTNYGYTF	TGTGCCAGCAGTTACACCGGACAGACCAACTATGGCTACACCTTC
-	-	TRBV12-5	TRBJ1-3	CASGSTIRGTGNTIYF	TGTGCTAGTGGTTCAACGATCAGGGGAACTGGAAACACCATATATTTT
-	TRBD1	TRBV28	TRBJ2-5	CASSWDRGLRQETQYF	TGTGCCAGCAGTTGGGACAGGGGGCTGAGGCAAGAGACCCAGTACTTC
-	-	TRBV7-9	TRBJ2-1	CASSLVGGSLNEQFF	TGTGCCAGCAGCTTAGTAGGAGGGAGCTTAAATGAGCAGTTCTTC
-	-	TRBV29-1	TRBJ2-5	CSVELLETQYF	TGCAGCGTTGAACTTTTAGAGACCCAGTACTTC
-	-	TRBV6-6	TRBJ1-3	CASRPAGEPGNTIYF	TGTGCCAGCAGGCCGGCGGGGGAACCGGGAAACACCATATATTTT
-	TRBD1	TRBV5-1	TRBJ1-4	CASSVPGQSNEKLFF	TGCGCCAGCAGCGTACCGGGACAGAGTAATGAAAAACTGTTTTTT
-	TRBD1	TRBV18	TRBJ2-5	CASSRGQKETQYF	TGTGCCAGCTCCAGGGGGCAGAAAGAGACCCAGTACTTC
-	TRBD1	TRBV15	TRBJ2-5	CATSRGQGAQPLETQYF	TGTGCCACCAGCAGGGGACAGGGGGCCCAACCTCTGGAGACCCAGTACTTC
-	TRBD1	TRBV28	TRBJ2-7	CASSSGTVYEQYF	TGTGCCAGCAGTTCGGGGACAGTCTACGAGCAGTACTTC
-	-	TRBV7-2	TRBJ2-2	CASSSYTGELFF	TGTGCCAGCAGCTCCTATACCGGGGAGCTGTTTTTT
-	-	TRBV6-6	TRBJ2-7	CASSYAGADQYF	TGTGCCAGCAGTTACGCTGGGGCAGATCAGTACTTC
-	TRBD1	TRBV19	TRBJ2-6	CASSIEGQGARTGANVLTF	TGTGCCAGTAGTATAGAGGGACAGGGGGCGAGGACTGGGGCCAACGTCCTGACTTTC